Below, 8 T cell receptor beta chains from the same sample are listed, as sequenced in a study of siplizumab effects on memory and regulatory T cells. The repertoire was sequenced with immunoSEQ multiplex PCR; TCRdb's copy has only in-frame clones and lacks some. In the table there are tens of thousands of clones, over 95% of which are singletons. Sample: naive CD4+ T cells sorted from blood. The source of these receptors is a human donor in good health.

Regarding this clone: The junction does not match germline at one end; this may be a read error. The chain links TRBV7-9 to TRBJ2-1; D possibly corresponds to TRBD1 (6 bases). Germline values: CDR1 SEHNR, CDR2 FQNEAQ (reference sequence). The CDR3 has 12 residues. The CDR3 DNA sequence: TGTGCAGGGGGTGGGTCCTCCAATGAGCAGTTCTTC. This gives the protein CAGGGSSNEQFF.

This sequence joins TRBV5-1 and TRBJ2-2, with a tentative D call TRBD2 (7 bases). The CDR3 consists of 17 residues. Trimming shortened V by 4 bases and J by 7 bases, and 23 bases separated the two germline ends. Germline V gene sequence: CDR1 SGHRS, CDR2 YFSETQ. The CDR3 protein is CASSPGAWGGIGGELFF. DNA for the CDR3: TGCGCCAGCAGCCCCGGTGCGTGGGGGGGCATCGGCGGGGAGCTGTTTTTT.

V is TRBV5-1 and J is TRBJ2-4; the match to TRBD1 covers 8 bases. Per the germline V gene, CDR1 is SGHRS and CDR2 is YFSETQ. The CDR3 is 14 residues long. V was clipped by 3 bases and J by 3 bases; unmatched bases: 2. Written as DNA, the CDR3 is TGCGCCAGCAGCTCCGGACAGGGCAAAAACATTCAGTACTTC. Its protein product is CASSSGQGKNIQYF.

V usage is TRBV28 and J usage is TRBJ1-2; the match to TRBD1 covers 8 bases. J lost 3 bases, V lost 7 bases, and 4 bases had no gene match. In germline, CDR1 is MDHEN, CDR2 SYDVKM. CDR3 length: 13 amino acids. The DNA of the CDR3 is TGTGCCAGCAAAGGGACAGGCCACTATGGCTACACCTTC. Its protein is CASKGTGHYGYTF.

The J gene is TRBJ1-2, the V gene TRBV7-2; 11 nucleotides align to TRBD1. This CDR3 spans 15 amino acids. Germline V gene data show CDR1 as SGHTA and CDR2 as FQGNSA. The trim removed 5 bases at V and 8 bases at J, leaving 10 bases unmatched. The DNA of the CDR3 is TGTGCCAGCAGCCCCCGGTCGGGACAGGGGGGAGGCTACACCTTC. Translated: CASSPRSGQGGGYTF.

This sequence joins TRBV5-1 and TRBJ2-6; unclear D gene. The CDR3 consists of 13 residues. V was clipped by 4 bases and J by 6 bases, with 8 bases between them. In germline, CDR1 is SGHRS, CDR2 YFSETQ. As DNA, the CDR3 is TGCGCCAGCAGCGCCCAGGAGGCCAACGTCCTGACTTTC. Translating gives CASSAQEANVLTF.

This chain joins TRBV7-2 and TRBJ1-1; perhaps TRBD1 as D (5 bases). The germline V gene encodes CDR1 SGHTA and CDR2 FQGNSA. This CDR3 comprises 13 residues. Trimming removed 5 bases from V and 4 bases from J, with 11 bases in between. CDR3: CASSQTTVTEAFF. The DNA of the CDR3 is TGTGCCAGCAGCCAGACGACAGTCACTGAAGCTTTCTTT.

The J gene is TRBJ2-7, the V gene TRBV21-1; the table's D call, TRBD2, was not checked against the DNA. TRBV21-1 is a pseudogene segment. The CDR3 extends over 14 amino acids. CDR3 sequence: CASSFPRGDYEQYF. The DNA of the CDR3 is TGTGCCAGCAGCTTCCCTCGGGGGGACTACGAGCAGTACTTC.